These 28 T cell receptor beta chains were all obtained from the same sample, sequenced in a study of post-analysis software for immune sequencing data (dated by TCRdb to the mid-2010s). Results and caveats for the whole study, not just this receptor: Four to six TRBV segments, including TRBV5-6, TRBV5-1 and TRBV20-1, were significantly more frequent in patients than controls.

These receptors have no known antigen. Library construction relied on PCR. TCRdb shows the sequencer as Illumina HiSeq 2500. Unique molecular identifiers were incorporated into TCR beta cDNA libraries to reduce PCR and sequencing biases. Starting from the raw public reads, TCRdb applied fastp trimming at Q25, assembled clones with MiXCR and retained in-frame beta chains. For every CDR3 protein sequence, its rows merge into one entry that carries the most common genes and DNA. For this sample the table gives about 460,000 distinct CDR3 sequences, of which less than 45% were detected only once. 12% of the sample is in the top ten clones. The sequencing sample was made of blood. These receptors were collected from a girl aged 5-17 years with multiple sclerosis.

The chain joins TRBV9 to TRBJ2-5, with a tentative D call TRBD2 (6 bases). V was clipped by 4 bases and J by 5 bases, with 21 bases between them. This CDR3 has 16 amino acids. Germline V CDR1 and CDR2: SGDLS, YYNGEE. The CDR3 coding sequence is TGTGCCAGCAGCTCGCGTCCGGGGGATCTAGAGGAGACCCAGTACTTC. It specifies CASSSRPGDLEETQYF.

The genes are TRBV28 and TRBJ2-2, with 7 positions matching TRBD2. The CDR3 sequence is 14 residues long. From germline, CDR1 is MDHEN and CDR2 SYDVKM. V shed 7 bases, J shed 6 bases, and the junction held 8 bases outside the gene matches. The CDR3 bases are TGTGCCAGCACTATCGGGGGGAGGCCCGGGGAGCTGTTTTTT. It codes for CASTIGGRPGELFF.

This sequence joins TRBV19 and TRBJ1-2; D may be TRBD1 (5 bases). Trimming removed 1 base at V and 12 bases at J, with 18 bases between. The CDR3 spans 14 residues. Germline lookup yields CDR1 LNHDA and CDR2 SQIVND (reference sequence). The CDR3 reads CASSIGPDSSENTF. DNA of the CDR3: TGTGCCAGTAGTATAGGCCCTGACAGCTCGGAAAACACCTTC.

CDR3 amino acids: CATSPSGWSSYEQYF. CDR3 nucleotides: TGCGCCACCTCCCCTAGCGGATGGAGCTCCTACGAGCAGTACTTC. This rearrangement joins TRBV5-1 to TRBJ2-7; 7 bases fit TRBD2. V lost 9 bases and J lost 0; bases outside the gene matches: 12. The V gene's germline CDR1 is SGHRS and CDR2 YFSETQ. This CDR3 spans 15 amino acids.

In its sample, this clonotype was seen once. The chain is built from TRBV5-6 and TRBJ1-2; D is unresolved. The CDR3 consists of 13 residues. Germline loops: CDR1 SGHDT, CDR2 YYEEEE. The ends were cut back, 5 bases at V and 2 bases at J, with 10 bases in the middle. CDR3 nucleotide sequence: TGTGCCAGCAGAATCAACGGAAACTATGGCTACACCTTC. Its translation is CASRINGNYGYTF.

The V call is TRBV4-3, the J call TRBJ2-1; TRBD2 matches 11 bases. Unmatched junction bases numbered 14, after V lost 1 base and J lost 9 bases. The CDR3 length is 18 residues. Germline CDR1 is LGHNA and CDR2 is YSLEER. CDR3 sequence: CASSQGRASGRFQSEQFF. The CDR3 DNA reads TGCGCCAGCAGCCAAGGCCGCGCTAGCGGGAGGTTCCAAAGTGAGCAGTTCTTC.

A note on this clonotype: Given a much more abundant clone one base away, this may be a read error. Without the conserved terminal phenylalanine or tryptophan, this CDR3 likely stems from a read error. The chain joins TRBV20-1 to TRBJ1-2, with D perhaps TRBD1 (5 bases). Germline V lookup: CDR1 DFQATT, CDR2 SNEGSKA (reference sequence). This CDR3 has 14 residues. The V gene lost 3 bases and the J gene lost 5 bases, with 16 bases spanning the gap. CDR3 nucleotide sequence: TGCAGTGCTAGTCCGGGACGGCCCATATATGGCTACACCTGC. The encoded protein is CSASPGRPIYGYTC.

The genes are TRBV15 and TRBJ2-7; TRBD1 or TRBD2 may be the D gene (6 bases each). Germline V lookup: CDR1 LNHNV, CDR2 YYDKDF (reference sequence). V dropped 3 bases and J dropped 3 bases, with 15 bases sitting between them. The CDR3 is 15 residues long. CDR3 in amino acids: CATSRAGQTFYEQYF. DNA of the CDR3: TGTGCCACCAGCAGGGCGGGACAAACGTTCTACGAGCAGTACTTC.

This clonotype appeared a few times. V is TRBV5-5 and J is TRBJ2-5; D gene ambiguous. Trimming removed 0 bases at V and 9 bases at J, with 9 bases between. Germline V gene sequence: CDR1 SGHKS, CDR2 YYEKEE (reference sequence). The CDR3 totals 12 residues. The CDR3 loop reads CASSLAPTAQYF. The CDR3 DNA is TGTGCCAGCAGCTTGGCCCCTACGGCCCAGTACTTC.

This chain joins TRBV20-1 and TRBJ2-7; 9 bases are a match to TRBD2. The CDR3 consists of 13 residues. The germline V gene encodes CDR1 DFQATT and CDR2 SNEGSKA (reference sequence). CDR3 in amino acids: CGSTGTSNYEQYF. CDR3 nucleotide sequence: TGCGGGTCAACCGGGACTAGCAATTACGAGCAGTACTTC.

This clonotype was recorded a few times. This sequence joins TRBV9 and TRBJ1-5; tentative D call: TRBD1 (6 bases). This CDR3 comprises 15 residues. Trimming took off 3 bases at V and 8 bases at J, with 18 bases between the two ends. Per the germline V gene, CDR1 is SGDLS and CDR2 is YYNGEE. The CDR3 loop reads CASSAVGGVGEPQHF. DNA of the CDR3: TGTGCCAGCAGCGCGGTAGGGGGGGTTGGAGAGCCCCAGCATTTT.

For the CDR3, the DNA is TGTGCCAGCAGCCCAGGGGACAGGGAGAACACTGAAGCTTTCTTT. It is translated as CASSPGDRENTEAFF. J is TRBJ1-1 and V is TRBV7-8; 9 bases are shared with TRBD1. The CDR3 spans 15 residues. After removal of 5 bases from V and 1 base from J, the junction contained 5 bases not matched to a gene. The germline V gene encodes CDR1 SGHVS and CDR2 FQNEAQ.

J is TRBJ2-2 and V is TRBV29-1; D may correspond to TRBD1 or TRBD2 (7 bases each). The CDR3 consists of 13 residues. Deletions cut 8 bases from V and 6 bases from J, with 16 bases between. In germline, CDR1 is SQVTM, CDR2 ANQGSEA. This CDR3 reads CSTRQGGAGELFF. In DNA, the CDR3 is TGCAGCACAAGACAGGGAGGGGCCGGGGAGCTGTTTTTT.

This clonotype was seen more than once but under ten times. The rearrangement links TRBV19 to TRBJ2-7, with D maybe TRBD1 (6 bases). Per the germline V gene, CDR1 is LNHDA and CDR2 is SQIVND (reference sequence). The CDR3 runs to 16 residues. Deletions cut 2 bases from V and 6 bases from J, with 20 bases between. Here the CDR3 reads CASSISWTASSSEQYF. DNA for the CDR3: TGTGCCAGTAGTATAAGCTGGACAGCCTCTTCGTCCGAGCAGTACTTC.

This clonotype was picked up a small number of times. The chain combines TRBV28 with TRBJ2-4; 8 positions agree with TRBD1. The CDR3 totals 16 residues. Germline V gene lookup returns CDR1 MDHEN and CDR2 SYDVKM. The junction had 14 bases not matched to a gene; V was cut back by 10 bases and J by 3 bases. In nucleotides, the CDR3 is TGTGCCACTAAAGTACAGGGGGTATATCTCAAAAACATTCAGTACTTC. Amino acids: CATKVQGVYLKNIQYF.

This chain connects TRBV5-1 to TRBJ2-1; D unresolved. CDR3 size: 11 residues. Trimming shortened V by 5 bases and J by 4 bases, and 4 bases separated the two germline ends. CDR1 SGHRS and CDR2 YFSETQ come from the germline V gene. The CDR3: CASRMYNEQFF. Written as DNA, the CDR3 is TGCGCCAGCAGAATGTACAATGAGCAGTTCTTC.

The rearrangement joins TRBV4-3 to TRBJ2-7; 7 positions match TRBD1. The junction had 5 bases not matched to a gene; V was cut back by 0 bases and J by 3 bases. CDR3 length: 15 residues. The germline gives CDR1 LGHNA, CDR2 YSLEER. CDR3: CASSQDWDSRYEQYF. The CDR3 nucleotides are TGCGCCAGCAGCCAAGATTGGGACAGCCGCTACGAGCAGTACTTC.

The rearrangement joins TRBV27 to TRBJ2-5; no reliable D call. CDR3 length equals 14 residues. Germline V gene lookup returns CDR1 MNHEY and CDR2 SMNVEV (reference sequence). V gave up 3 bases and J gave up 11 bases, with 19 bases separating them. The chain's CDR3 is CASSFGKTGYKQYF. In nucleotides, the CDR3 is TGTGCCAGCAGTTTTGGCAAAACGGGCTACAAGCAGTACTTC.

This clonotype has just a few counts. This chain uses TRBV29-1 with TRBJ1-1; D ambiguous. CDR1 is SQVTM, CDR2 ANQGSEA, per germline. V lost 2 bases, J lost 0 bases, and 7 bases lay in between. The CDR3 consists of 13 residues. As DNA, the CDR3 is TGCAGCGTTGAAACGGTACTGAACACTGAAGCTTTCTTT. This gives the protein CSVETVLNTEAFF.

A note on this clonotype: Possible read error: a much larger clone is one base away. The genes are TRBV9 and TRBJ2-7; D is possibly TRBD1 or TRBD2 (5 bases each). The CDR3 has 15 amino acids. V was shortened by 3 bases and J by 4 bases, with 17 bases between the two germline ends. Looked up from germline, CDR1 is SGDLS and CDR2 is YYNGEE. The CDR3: CASSADPGRAYEQYF. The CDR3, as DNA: TGTGCCAGCAGCGCAGACCCGGGACGGGCATACGAGCAGTACTTC.

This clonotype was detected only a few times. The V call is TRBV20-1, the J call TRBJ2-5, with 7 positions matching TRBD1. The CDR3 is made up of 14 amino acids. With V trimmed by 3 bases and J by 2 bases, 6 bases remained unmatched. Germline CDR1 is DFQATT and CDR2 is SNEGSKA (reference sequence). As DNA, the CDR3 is TGCAGTGCTAGTGTTCCGGGACAGCAAGAGACCCAGTACTTC. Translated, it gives CSASVPGQQETQYF.

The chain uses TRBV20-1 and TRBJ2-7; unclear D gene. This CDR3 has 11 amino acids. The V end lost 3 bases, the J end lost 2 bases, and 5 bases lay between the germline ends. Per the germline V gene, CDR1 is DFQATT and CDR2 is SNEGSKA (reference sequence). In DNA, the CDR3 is TGCAGTGCTAGCCTCCCCTACGAGCAGTACTTC. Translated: CSASLPYEQYF.

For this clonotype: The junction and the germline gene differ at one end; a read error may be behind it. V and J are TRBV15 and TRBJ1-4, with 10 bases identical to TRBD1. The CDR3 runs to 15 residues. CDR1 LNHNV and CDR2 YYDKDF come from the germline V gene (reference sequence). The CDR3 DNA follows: TGTGCCACCAGCATTGACAGGGGGCAGGGTGAAAAGCTGTTTTTT. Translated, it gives CATSIDRGQGEKLFF.

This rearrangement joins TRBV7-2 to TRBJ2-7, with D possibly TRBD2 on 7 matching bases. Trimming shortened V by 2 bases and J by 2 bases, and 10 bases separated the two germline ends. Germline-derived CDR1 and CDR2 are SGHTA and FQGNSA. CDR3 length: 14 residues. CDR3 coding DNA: TGTGCCAGCAGCTTATGGGGGGGGCCCTACGAGCAGTACTTC. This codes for CASSLWGGPYEQYF.

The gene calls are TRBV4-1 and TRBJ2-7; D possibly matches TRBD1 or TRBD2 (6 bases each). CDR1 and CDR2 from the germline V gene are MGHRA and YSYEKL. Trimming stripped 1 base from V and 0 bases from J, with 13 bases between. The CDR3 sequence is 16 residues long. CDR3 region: CASSQVEGGVSYEQYF. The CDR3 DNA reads TGCGCCAGCAGCCAAGTTGAGGGGGGCGTCTCCTACGAGCAGTACTTC.

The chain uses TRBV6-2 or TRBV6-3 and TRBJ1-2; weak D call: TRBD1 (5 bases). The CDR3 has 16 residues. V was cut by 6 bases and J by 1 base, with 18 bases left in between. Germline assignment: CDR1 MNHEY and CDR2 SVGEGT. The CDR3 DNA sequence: TGTGCCAGCAGACCGGCGTGGGGGGACGATAACTATGGCTACACCTTC. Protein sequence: CASRPAWGDDNYGYTF.

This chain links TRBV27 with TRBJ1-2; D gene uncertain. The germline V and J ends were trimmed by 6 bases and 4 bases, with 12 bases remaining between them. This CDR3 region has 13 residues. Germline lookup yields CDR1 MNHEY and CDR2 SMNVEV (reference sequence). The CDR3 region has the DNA TGTGCCAGCAGGAGGACTGGGCCCTATGGCTACACCTTC. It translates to CASRRTGPYGYTF.

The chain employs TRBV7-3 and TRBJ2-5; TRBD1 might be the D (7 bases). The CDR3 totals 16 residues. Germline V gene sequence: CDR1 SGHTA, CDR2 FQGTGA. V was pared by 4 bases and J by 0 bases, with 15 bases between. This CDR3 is CASSWGDSWYQETQYF. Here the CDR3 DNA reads TGTGCCAGCAGCTGGGGGGACAGCTGGTACCAAGAGACCCAGTACTTC. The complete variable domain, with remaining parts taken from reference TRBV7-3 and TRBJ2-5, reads GAGVSQTPSNKVTEKGKYVELRCDPISGHTALYWYRQSLGQGPEFLIYFQGTGAADDSGLPNDRFFAVRPEGSVSTLKIQRTERGDSAVYLCASSWGDSWYQETQYFGPGTRLLVL.